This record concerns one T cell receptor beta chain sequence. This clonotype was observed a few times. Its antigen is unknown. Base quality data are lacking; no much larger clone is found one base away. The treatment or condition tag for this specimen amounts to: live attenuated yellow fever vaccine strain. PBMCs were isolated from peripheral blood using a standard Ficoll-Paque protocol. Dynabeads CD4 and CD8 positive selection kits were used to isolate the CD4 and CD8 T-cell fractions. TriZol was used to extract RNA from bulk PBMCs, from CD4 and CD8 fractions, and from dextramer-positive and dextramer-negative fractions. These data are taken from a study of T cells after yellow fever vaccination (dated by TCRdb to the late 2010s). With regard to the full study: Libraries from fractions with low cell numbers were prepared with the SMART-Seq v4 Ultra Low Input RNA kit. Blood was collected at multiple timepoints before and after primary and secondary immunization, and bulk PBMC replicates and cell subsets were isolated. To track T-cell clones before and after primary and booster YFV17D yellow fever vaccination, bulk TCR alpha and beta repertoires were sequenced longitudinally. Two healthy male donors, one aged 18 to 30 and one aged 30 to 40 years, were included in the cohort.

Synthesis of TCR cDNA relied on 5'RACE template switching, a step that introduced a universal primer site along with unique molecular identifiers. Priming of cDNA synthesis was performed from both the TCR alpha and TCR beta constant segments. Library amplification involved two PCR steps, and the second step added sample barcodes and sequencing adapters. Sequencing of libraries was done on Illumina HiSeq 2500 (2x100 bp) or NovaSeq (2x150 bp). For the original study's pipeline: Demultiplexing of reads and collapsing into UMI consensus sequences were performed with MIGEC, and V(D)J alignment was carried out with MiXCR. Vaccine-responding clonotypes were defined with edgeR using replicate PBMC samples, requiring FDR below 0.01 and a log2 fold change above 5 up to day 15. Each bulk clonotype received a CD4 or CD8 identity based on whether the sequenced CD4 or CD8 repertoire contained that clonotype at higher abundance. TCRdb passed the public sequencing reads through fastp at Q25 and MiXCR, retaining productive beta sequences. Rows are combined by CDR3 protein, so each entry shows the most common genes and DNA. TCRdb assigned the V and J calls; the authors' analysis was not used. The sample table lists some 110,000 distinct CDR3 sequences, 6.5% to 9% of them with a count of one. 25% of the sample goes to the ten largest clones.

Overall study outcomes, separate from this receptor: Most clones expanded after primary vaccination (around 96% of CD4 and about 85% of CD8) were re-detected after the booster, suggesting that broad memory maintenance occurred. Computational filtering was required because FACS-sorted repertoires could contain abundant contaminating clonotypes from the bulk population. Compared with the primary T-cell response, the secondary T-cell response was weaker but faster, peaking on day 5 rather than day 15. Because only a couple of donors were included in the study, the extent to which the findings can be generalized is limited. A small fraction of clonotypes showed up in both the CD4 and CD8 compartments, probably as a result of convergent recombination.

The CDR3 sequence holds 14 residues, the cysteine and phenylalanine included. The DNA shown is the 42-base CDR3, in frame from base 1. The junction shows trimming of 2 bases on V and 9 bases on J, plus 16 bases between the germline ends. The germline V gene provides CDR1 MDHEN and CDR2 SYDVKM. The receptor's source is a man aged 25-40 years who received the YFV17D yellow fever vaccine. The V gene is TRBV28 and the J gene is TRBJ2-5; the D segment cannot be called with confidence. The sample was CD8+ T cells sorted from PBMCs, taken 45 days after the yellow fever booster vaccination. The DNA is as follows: TGTGCCAGCAGTTTAAGAGCAGCCCTCGGGCCCCAGTACTTC. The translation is CASSLRAALGPQYF.